This T cell receptor (beta chain) was retrieved from a study of human T cells and chemical hapten exposure. Overall study: 0.01% DPC was applied to the upper back in patch tests, which were read at 6 days.

During construction of the library, unique molecular identifiers were attached to individual cDNA molecules for quantitative, reproducible TCR counting. Using its own MiXCR run on the RACE reads, TCRdb lists one record per CDR3 protein. The sample yields about 380,000 distinct CDR3 sequences, roughly 5% seen once. This clonotype was counted between two and nine times. No antigen is known for it. This CDR3 spans 16 amino acids. From germline, CDR1 is DFQATT and CDR2 SNEGSKA (reference sequence). After removal of 3 bases from V and 1 base from J, the junction contained 8 bases not matched to a gene. Time point described: pre-sensitization, week 0. Treatment of the sample: therapeutic diphenylcyclopropenone sensitization with weekly scalp DPC. Ahead of each patch test application, blood was drawn. Study-wide results and caveats: TCRs whose frequency exceeded 1 in 1000 remained the same following DPC sensitization.

This material consisted of whole blood, taken in connection with sensitization to the hapten diphenylcyclopropenone (DPC). This chain links TRBV20-1 with TRBJ2-1, with 8 bases matching TRBD2. The clonotype was recovered from a woman in her 50s with alopecia areata. Some clones in this sample may be carry-over from other donors' samples. DNA of the CDR3: TGCAGTGCTAGGAACAAGCGGGGGCCATCCTACAATGAGCAGTTCTTC. Amino acids: CSARNKRGPSYNEQFF.